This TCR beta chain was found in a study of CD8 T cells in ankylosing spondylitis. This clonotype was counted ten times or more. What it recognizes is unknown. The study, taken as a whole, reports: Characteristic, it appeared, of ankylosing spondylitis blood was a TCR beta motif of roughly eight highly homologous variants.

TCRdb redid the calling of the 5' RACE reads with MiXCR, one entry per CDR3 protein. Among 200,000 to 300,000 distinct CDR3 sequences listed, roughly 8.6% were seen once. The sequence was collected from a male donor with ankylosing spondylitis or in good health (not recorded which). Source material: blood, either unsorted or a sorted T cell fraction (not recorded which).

The DNA for the CDR3 is TGTGCCGGAACAGTCTACGAGCAGTACTTC. This encodes CAGTVYEQYF. V gene TRBV7-8 combines with J gene TRBJ2-7; D gene ambiguous. This CDR3 region has 10 residues. Trimming took 11 bases from V and 3 from J, leaving 8 bases between them. Germline-derived CDR1 and CDR2 are SGHVS and FQNEAQ.